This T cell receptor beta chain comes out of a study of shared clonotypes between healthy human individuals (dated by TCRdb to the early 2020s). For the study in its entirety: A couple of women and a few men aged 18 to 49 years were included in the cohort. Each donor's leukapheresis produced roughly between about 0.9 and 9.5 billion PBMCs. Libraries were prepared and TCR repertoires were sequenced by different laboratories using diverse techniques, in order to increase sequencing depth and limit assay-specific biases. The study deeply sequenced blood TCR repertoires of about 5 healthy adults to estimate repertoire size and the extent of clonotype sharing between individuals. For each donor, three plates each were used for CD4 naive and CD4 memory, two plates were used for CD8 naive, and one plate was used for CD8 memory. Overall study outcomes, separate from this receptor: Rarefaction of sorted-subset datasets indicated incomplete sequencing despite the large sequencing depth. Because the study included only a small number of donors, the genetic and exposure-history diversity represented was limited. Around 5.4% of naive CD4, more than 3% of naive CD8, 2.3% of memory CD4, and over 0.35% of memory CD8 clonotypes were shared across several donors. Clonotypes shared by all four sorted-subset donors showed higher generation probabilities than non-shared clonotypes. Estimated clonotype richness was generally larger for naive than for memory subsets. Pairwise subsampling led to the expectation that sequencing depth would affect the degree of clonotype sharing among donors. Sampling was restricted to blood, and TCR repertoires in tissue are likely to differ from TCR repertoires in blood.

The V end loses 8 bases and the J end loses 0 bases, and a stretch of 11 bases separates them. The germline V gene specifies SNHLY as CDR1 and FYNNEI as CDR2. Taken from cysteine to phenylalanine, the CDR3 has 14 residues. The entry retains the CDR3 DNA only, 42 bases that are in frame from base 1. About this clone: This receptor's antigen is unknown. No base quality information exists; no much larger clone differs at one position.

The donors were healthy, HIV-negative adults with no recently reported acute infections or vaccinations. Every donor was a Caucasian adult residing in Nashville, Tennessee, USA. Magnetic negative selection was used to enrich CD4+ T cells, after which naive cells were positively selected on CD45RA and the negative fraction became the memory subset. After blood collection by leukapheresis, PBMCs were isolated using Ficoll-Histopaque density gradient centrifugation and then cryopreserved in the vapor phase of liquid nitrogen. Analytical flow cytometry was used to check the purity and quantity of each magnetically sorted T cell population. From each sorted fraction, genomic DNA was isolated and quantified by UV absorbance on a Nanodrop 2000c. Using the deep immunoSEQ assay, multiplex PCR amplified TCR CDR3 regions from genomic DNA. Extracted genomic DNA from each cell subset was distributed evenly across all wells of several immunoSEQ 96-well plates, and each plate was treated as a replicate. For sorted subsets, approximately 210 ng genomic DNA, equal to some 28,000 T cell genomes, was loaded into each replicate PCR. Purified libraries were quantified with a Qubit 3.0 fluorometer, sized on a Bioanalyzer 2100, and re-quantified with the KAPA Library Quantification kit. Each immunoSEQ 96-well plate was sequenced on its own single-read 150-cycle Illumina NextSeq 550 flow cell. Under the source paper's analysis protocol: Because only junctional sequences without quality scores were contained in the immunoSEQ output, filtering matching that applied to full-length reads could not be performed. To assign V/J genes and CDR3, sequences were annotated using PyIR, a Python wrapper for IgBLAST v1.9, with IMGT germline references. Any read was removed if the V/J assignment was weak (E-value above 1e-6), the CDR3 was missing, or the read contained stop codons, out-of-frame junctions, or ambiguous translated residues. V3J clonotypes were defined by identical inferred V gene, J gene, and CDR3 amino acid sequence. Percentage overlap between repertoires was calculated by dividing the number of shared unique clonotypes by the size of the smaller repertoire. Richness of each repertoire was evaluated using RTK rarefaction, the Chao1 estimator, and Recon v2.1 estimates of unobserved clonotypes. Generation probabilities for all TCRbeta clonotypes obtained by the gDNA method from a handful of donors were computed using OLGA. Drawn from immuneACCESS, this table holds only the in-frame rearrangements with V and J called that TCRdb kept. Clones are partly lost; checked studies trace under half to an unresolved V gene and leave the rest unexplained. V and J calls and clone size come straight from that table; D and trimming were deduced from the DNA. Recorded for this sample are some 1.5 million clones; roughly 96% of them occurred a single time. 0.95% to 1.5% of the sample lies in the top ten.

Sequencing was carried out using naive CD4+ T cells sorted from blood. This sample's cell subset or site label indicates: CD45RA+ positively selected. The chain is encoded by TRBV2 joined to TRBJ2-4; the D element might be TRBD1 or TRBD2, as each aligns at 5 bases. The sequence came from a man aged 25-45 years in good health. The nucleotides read TGTGCCAGCCGGGACCATTTAGCCAAAAACATTCAGTACTTC. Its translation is CASRDHLAKNIQYF.